Presented here are 22 T cell receptor beta chains from one specimen sequenced in a study of vaccination and CD4 T cells after COVID-19. The Oncomine TCR Beta short-read assay was applied to DNA of cultured CD4+ T cells. TCRdb itself ran the PCR reads through MiXCR, one entry per CDR3 protein. This table holds fewer than 20,000 distinct CDR3 sequences, less than 55% found once. Treatment reported: roughly 10-day PBMC culture with coronavirus spike peptide pools or control peptides (ViraFEST assay). Their antigens are not known. The sequencing input was CD4+ T cells from blood, cultured in vitro. The receptors derive from a human donor who had recovered from COVID-19.

The J gene is TRBJ1-6, the V gene TRBV7-2; 7 bases are a match to TRBD1. CDR1 and CDR2 from the germline V gene are SGHTA and FQGNSA. Trimming removed 6 bases from V and 10 bases from J; junction bases left unmatched: 9. CDR3 length equals 14 residues. The CDR3 loop reads CASSNRGKSSPLHF. Here the CDR3 DNA reads TGTGCCAGCAGTAACAGGGGAAAGAGCTCACCCCTCCACTTT.

This chain connects TRBV12-3 or TRBV12-4 to TRBJ1-3; no clear D. Between the trimmed V and J ends, which lost 3 bases and 0 bases, there was a span of 6 bases. CDR3 length equals 14 residues. For the CDR3, the DNA is TGTGCCAGCAGTTTTTGGCTCTCTGGAAACACCATATATTTT. Translated: CASSFWLSGNTIYF.

This chain connects TRBV30 to TRBJ2-1, with 10 bases identical to TRBD2. J was trimmed by 3 bases and V by 3 bases; bases with no gene match: 8. This CDR3 contains 16 residues. Germline CDR1 and CDR2: GTSNPN and SVGIG (reference sequence). CDR3 DNA: TGTGCCTGGAGGAAAAGGACTAGCGGAGGCTACAATGAGCAGTTCTTC. As protein: CAWRKRTSGGYNEQFF.

This clonotype occurred a few times. The V call is TRBV19, the J call TRBJ1-5; TRBD1 might be the D (5 bases). Germline V gene sequence: CDR1 LNHDA, CDR2 SQIVND (reference sequence). The CDR3 sequence is 13 residues long. Between the trimmed V and J ends, which lost 6 bases and 8 bases, there was a span of 14 bases. In DNA, the CDR3 is TGTGCCAGTAGCTCCAGGGAAAGGGAGCCCCAGCATTTT. Amino acid sequence: CASSSREREPQHF.

There are a few counts of this clonotype. The CDR3 coding sequence is TGTGCCAGCAGCTTGGCAGCGGTTGGGACCCAGTACTTC. Residues: CASSLAAVGTQYF. This chain connects TRBV11-3 to TRBJ2-5; a possible D gene is TRBD2 (5 bases). CDR3 length equals 13 residues. CDR1 and CDR2 from the germline V gene are SGHNT and YENEEA. V shed 3 bases and J shed 7 bases, with 12 bases lying between them. Filled out from reference TRBV11-3 and TRBJ2-5, the complete variable domain reads EAGVVQSPRYKIIEKKQPVAFWCNPISGHNTLYWYLQNLGQGPELLIRYENEEAVDDSQLPKDRFSAERLKGVDSTLKIQPAELGDSAVYLCASSLAAVGTQYFGPGTRLLVL.

The V gene is TRBV28, the J gene TRBJ1-2; D is uncertain. V gave up 7 bases and J gave up 1 base, with 13 bases separating them. This CDR3 is built from 14 residues. The germline V gene has CDR1 MDHEN and CDR2 SYDVKM. For the CDR3, the DNA is TGTGCCAGCATCCGGGCGCCGTATAACTATGGCTACACCTTC. It codes for CASIRAPYNYGYTF.

The V and J genes are TRBV7-2 and TRBJ1-4; 8 bases are a match to TRBD1. The V gene end was trimmed by 5 bases and the J gene end by 8 bases; junction bases not matched to a gene: 7. The CDR3 contains 14 residues. CDR1 is SGHTA and CDR2 is FQGNSA in the germline V gene. The CDR3 DNA reads TGTGCCAGCAGCCGAGACAGGGGTGGGGAAAAACTGTTTTTT. It yields the protein CASSRDRGGEKLFF. The full variable domain, with the rest looked up from reference TRBV7-2 and TRBJ1-4, is GAGVSQSPSNKVTEKGKDVELRCDPISGHTALYWYRQSLGQGLEFLIYFQGNSAPDKSGLPSDRFSAERTGGSVSTLTIQRTQQEDSAVYLCASSRDRGGEKLFFGSGTQLSVL.

V usage is TRBV19 and J usage is TRBJ2-1, with D possibly matching TRBD2 (5 bases). Germline CDR1 reads LNHDA; CDR2 reads SQIVND (reference sequence). CDR3 size: 12 residues. V was cut by 3 bases and J by 9 bases, with 9 bases left in between. In DNA form, the CDR3 reads TGTGCCAGTAGTATTTGGGCGGGTGAGCAGTTCTTC. Encoded protein: CASSIWAGEQFF.

Here the CDR3 reads CASTGQGGGYTF. In DNA, the CDR3 is TGTGCCAGCACCGGACAGGGCGGAGGCTACACCTTC. J is TRBJ1-2 and V is TRBV5-4, with 8 bases that match TRBD1. Per the germline V gene, CDR1 is SGHNT and CDR2 is YYREEE (reference sequence). The CDR3 totals 12 residues. The V segment lost 6 bases and the J segment 8 bases; nucleotides outside the gene matches: 6.

J is TRBJ1-1 and V is TRBV15, with TRBD1 as a possible D gene (6 bases). V was trimmed by 0 bases and J by 0 bases, leaving 8 bases between them. The CDR3 has 15 residues. The germline gives CDR1 LNHNV, CDR2 YYDKDF (reference sequence). Here the CDR3 DNA reads TGTGCCACCAGCAGAGAACAGGGACTGAACACTGAAGCTTTCTTT. This translates into CATSREQGLNTEAFF.

CDR3 bases: TGTGCCAGCACCCTTGGGCCGAACTATGGCTACACCTTC. It encodes CASTLGPNYGYTF. The chain combines TRBV6-1 with TRBJ1-2; no firm D call. The CDR3 is 13 residues long. The V and J ends lost 7 bases and 2 bases respectively, with 11 bases between them. Germline values: CDR1 MNHNS, CDR2 SASEGT.

This clonotype was detected once. The V and J genes are TRBV11-2 and TRBJ2-2, with TRBD1 matching 8 bases. J lost 1 base, V lost 5 bases, and 6 bases had no gene match. This CDR3 is 16 amino acids long. The germline CDR1 and CDR2 sequences are SGHAT and FQNNGV. CDR3 nucleotides: TGTGCCAGCAGCAACCGTGGGACAGGGAACACCGGGGAGCTGTTTTTT. This gives the protein CASSNRGTGNTGELFF. The full variable domain, rest sourced from reference TRBV11-2 and TRBJ2-2, is EAGVAQSPRYKIIEKRQSVAFWCNPISGHATLYWYQQILGQGPKLLIQFQNNGVVDDSQLPKDRFSAERLKGVDSTLKIQPAKLEDSAVYLCASSNRGTGNTGELFFGEGSRLTVL.

This clonotype was seen a single time. CDR3 coding DNA: TGTGCCAGCAGAGACAGGGATGGCACTGAAGCTTTCTTT. Protein sequence: CASRDRDGTEAFF. The rearrangement uses TRBV6-1 and TRBJ1-1; 7 nucleotides match TRBD1. Per the germline V gene, CDR1 is MNHNS and CDR2 is SASEGT. This CDR3 region has 13 residues. The V segment lost 6 bases and the J segment 4 bases; nucleotides outside the gene matches: 5.

The chain recombines TRBV5-1 with TRBJ2-3; D perhaps matches TRBD2 (6 bases). V lost 0 bases to trimming and J lost 6 bases, with 17 bases between them. The germline gives CDR1 SGHRS, CDR2 YFSETQ. This CDR3 has 16 amino acids. The CDR3 spells CASSLAGGTQFDTQYF. CDR3 sequence (DNA): TGCGCCAGCAGCTTGGCGGGCGGGACGCAGTTCGATACGCAGTATTTT.

CDR3 nucleotide sequence: TGTGCCAGCAGCTTAGCGCGGGGGTCCTACAATGAGCAGTTCTTC. This sequence encodes CASSLARGSYNEQFF. The chain uses TRBV7-2 and TRBJ2-1, with 7 bases aligning to TRBD2. This CDR3 has 15 residues. The V and J ends lost 0 bases and 1 base, in that order; junction bases with no gene match: 0. Per germline, CDR1 SGHTA and CDR2 FQGNSA.

The chain uses TRBV7-8 and TRBJ2-5; TRBD1 agrees at 8 bases. Per the germline V gene, CDR1 is SGHVS and CDR2 is FQNEAQ. This CDR3 contains 15 residues. With V trimmed by 5 bases and J by 4 bases, 9 bases remained unmatched. CDR3 residues: CASSTQGALRETQYF. CDR3 nucleotide sequence: TGTGCCAGCAGCACCCAGGGGGCGCTTAGAGAGACCCAGTACTTC. Full variable domain (missing parts from reference TRBV7-8 and TRBJ2-5): GAGVSQSPRYKVAKRGQDVALRCDPISGHVSLFWYQQALGQGPEFLTYFQNEAQLDKSGLPSDRFFAERPEGSVSTLKIQRTQQEDSAVYLCASSTQGALRETQYFGPGTRLLVL.

The rearrangement joins TRBV7-2 to TRBJ2-5; D gene ambiguous. V was cut by 2 bases and J by 5 bases, with 12 bases left in between. CDR1 and CDR2 (germline): SGHTA, FQGNSA. The CDR3 length is 14 residues. The CDR3 DNA reads as TGTGCCAGCAGCTTATACGGTCGGGCGGAGACCCAGTACTTC. Translating it yields CASSLYGRAETQYF.

This chain joins TRBV20-1 and TRBJ2-1; 9 bases are a match to TRBD2. Per the germline V gene, CDR1 is DFQATT and CDR2 is SNEGSKA (reference sequence). The CDR3 has 19 amino acids. V lost 0 bases to trimming and J lost 9 bases; unmatched junction nucleotides: 21. CDR3 DNA sequence: TGCAGTGCTAGAGATCGCAGGGGAGAAGTGGCGGGAGGGCTTGGTGAGCAGTTCTTC. It codes for CSARDRRGEVAGGLGEQFF.

This chain links TRBV20-1 with TRBJ2-5; tentative D call: TRBD1 (5 bases). The CDR3 spans 15 residues. CDR1 and CDR2 (germline): DFQATT, SNEGSKA (reference sequence). Trimming removed 3 bases from V and 0 bases from J, with 14 bases in between. The CDR3 DNA reads TGCAGTGCTAGTCCCATGACAGTGTACCAAGAGACCCAGTACTTC. Translation gives CSASPMTVYQETQYF.

The V gene is TRBV20-1, the J gene TRBJ2-3; 11 bases match TRBD2. V shed 2 bases and J 6 bases; nucleotides not matched to a gene: 16. The CDR3 is made up of 18 amino acids. Germline CDR1 DFQATT, CDR2 SNEGSKA (reference sequence). This CDR3 is CSARLLGILAGVSDTQYF. CDR3 bases: TGCAGTGCTAGACTTTTAGGGATACTAGCGGGAGTTTCTGATACGCAGTATTTT.

This rearrangement joins TRBV7-9 to TRBJ1-5; D is unresolved. The germline CDR1 and CDR2 sequences are SEHNR and FQNEAQ (reference sequence). V was trimmed by 5 bases and J by 4 bases, leaving 9 bases between them. The CDR3 contains 13 residues. The CDR3 loop reads CASSLYRNQPQHF. The CDR3 DNA is TGTGCCAGCAGCCTATACAGAAATCAGCCCCAGCATTTT.

The J gene is TRBJ2-1, the V gene TRBV7-6; D ambiguous. Looked up from germline, CDR1 is SGHVS and CDR2 is FNYEAQ. V was pared by 5 bases and J by 4 bases, with 9 bases between. CDR3 size: 13 residues. The CDR3 DNA reads TGTGCCAGCAGCCCGATACTGTACAATGAGCAGTTCTTC. As protein: CASSPILYNEQFF.